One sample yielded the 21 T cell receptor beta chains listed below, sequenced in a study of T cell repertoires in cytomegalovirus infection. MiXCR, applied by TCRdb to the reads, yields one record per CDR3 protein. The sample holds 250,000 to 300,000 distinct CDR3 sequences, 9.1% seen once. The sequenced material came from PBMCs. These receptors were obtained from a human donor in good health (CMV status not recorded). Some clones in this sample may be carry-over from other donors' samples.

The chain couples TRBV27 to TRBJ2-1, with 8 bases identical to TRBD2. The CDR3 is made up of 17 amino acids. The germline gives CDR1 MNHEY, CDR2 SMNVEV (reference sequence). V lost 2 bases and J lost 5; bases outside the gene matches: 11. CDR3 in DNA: TGTGCCAGCAGTTTAGGGGTCGGCGGGGGGCCAGACAATGAGCAGTTCTTC. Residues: CASSLGVGGGPDNEQFF.

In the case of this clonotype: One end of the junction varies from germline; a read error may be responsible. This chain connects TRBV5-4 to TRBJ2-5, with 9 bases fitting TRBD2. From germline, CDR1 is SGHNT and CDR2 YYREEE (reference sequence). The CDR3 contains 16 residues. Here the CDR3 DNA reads TGTGCCAGCAGTTTGGCGGGGCTAGCGGGGATGGAGACCCAGTACTTC. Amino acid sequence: CASSLAGLAGMETQYF.

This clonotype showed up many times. The CDR3 sequence: CASSQPSTGRNEQFF. CDR3 DNA: TGTGCCAGCAGTCAACCCTCGACAGGGAGGAATGAGCAGTTCTTC. V is TRBV6-5 and J is TRBJ2-1; TRBD1 is a possible D gene (7 bases). The germline V gene encodes CDR1 MNHEY and CDR2 SVGAGI. This CDR3 contains 15 residues. Trimming took off 5 bases at V and 7 bases at J, with 18 bases between the two ends.

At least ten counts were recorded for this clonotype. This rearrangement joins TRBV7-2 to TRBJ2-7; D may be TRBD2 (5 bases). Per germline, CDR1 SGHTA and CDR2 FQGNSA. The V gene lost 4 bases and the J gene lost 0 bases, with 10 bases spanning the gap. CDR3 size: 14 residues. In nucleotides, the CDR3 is TGTGCCAGCAGCTCGGACTGGAGCTCCTACGAGCAGTACTTC. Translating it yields CASSSDWSSYEQYF.

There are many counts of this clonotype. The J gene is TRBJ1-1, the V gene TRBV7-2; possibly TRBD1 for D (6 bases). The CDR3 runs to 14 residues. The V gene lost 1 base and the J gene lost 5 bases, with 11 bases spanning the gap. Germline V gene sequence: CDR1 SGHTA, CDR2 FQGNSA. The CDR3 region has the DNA TGTGCCAGCAGCTTAGGGACAAGGGGGACTGAAGCTTTCTTT. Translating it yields CASSLGTRGTEAFF.

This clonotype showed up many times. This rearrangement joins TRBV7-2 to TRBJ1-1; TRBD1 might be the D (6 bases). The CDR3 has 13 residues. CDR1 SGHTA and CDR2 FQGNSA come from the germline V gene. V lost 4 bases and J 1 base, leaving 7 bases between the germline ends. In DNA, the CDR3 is TGTGCCAGCAGCTCCAGGGGGAACACTGAAGCTTTCTTT. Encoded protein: CASSSRGNTEAFF.

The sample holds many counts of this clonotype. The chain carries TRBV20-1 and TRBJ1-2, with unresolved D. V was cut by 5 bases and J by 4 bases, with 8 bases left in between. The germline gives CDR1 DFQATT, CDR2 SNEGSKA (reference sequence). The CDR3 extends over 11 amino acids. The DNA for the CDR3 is TGCAGTGCTCTTCGAGGCTATGGCTACACCTTC. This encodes CSALRGYGYTF.

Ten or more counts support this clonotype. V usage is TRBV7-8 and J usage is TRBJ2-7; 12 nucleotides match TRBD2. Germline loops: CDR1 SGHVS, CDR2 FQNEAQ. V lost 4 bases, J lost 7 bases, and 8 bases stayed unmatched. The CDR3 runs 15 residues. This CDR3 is CASSSLAGGPGEQYF. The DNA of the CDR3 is TGTGCCAGCAGCTCTCTAGCGGGAGGGCCGGGGGAGCAGTACTTC.

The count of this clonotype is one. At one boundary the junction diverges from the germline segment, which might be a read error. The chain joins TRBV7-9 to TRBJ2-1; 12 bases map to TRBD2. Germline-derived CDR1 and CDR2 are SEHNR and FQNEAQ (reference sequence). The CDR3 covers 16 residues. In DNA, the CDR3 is TGTGCCAGCAGCATCCCGACTAGCGGGAGAGCTAATGAGCAGCTCTTC. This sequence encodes CASSIPTSGRANEQLF.

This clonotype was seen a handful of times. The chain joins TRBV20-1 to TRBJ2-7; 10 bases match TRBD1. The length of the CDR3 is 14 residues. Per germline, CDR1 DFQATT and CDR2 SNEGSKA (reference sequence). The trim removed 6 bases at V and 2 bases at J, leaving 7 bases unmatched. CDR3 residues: CSAIPGQGTYEQYF. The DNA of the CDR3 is TGCAGTGCCATCCCGGGACAGGGGACCTACGAGCAGTACTTC.

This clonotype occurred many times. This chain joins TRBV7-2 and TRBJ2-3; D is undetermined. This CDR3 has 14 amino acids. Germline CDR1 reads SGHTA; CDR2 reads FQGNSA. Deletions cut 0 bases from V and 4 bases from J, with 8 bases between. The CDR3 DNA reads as TGTGCCAGCAGCTTAGCCCAGCGAGCAGATACGCAGTATTTT. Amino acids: CASSLAQRADTQYF.

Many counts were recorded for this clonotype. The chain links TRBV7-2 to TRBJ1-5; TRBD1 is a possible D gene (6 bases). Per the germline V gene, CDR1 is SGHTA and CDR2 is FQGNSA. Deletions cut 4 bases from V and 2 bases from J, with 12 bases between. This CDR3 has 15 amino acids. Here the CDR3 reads CASSSQGFGNQPQHF. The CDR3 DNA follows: TGTGCCAGCAGCTCTCAGGGGTTCGGCAATCAGCCCCAGCATTTT.

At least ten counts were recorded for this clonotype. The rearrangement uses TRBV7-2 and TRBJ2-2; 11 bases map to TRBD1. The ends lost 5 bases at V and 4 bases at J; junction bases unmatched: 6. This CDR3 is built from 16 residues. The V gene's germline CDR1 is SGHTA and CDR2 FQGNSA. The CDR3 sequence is CASSPGTGGSTGELFF. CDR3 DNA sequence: TGTGCCAGCAGCCCTGGGACAGGGGGGAGCACCGGGGAGCTGTTTTTT.

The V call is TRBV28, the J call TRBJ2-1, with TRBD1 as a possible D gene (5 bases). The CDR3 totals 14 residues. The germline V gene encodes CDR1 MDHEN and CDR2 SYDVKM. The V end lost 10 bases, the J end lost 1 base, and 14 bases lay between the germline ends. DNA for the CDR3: TGTGCCATACTCAGGGATTCTTCCTACAATGAGCAGTTCTTC. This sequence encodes CAILRDSSYNEQFF.

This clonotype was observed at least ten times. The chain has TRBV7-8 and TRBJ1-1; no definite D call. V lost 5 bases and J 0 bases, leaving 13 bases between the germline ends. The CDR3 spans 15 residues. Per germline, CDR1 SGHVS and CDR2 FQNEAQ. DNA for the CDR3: TGTGCCAGCAGCGGCTATCGGGTCATGAACACTGAAGCTTTCTTT. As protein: CASSGYRVMNTEAFF.

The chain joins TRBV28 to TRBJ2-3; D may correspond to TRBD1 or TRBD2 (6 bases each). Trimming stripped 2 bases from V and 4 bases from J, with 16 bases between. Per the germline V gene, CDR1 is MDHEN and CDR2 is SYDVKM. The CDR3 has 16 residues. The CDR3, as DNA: TGTGCCAGCAGTTTAAGCTTTTGGAGGGGGGCAGATACGCAGTATTTT. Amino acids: CASSLSFWRGADTQYF.

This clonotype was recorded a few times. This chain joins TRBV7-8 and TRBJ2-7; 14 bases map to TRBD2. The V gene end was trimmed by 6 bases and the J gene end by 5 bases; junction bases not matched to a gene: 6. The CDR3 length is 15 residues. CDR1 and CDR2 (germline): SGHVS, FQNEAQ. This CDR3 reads CASRKMGLAGDEQYF. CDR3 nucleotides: TGTGCCAGCAGAAAGATGGGACTAGCGGGAGACGAGCAGTACTTC.

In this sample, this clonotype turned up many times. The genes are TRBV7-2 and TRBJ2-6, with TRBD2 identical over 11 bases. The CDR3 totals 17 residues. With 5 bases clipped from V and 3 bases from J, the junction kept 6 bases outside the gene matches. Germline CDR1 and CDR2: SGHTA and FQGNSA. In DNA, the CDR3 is TGTGCCAGCAGCCCTTTAGCGGGGGGGCTTGGGGCCAACGTCCTGACTTTC. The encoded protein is CASSPLAGGLGANVLTF.

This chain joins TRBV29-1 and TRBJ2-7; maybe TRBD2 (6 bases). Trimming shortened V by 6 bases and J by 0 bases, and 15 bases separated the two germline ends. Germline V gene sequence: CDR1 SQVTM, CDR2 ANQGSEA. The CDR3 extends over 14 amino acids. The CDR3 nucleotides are TGCAGCGTCAATAGCGGTGGGAGCTCCTACGAGCAGTACTTC. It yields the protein CSVNSGGSSYEQYF.

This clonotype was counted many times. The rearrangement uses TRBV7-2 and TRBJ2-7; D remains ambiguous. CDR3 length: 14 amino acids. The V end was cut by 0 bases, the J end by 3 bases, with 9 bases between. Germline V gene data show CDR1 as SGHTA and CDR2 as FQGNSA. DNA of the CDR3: TGTGCCAGCAGCTTAGCCTCCGGGCGCTACGAGCAGTACTTC. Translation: CASSLASGRYEQYF.

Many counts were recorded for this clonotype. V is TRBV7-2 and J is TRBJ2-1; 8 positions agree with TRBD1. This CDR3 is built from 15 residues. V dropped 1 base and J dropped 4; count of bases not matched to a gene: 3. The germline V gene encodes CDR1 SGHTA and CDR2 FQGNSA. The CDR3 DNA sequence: TGTGCCAGCAGCTTAGTCACAGGGGGATACAATGAGCAGTTCTTC. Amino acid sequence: CASSLVTGGYNEQFF.